Listed below are T cell receptor beta chains from one sample, sequenced in a study of blood T cell repertoires in COVID-19. The assay was immunoSEQ multiplex PCR, and TCRdb's table has in-frame clones only and misses some. Of 160,000 or so clones in the sample, more than 65% are singletons; the top ten hold around 18%. What was sequenced was PBMCs or T cells enriched from blood (not recorded which). These receptors were obtained from a man in his 60s who had recovered from COVID-19. Each CDR3 is given with its conserved first and last residue. The D gene is left open where the match is weak. Not all rows give a size; the values are once, few, many and, for expanded clones, a class.

v_call,d_call,j_call,clone_size,cdr3_nt,cdr3_aa
TRBV14,TRBD2,TRBJ2-1,NA,TGTGCCAGCAGCCGTCAACTAGCGGGAGGCTACAATGAGCAGTTCTTC,CASSRQLAGGYNEQFF
TRBV19,TRBD1,TRBJ2-7,NA,TGTGCCAGTAGTGGTCGGACAGGTCGTCGCGAGCAGTACTTC,CASSGRTGRREQYF
TRBV3-1/TRBV3-2,TRBD2,TRBJ2-3,NA,TGTGCCAGCAGCCTCTATAGCGGGAGATCAGTAGATACGCAGTATTTT,CASSLYSGRSVDTQYF
TRBV6-5,TRBD1,TRBJ1-2,NA,TGTGCCAGCAGCCGAACAGGGGACGGCTACACCTTC,CASSRTGDGYTF
TRBV10-2,TRBD2,TRBJ2-5,NA,TGCGCCAGCAGTGGTACTAGCGGGAGTAAGACCCAGTACTTC,CASSGTSGSKTQYF
TRBV5-1,NA,TRBJ1-2,NA,TGCGCCAGCAGCTTATTAGGGGCGGGACGAGGCTACACCTTC,CASSLLGAGRGYTF
TRBV11-2,TRBD1,TRBJ1-4,NA,TGTGCCAGCAGTCTTTTTCCGAGGGGACAGCGAAATGAAAAACTGTTTTTT,CASSLFPRGQRNEKLFF
TRBV9,TRBD2,TRBJ2-7,NA,TGTGCCAGCAGCGTGAGCGGGGGCTCCTACGAGCAGTACTTC,CASSVSGGSYEQYF
TRBV28,NA,TRBJ1-5,medium-sized,TGTGCCAGCAGTTTTTTCGGACAGAATAGCAATCAGCCCCAGCATTTT,CASSFFGQNSNQPQHF
TRBV30,TRBD1,TRBJ1-1,few,TGTGCCTGGAGCACCCGAATCAGGGGGGAAGCTTTCTTT,CAWSTRIRGEAFF
TRBV5-1,TRBD1,TRBJ2-5,NA,TGCGCCAGCAGCTTGGAGGGGGCACAAGAGACCCAGTACTTC,CASSLEGAQETQYF
TRBV19,NA,TRBJ2-1,NA,TGTGCCAGTAGTATCACTCCCTCTGGAGCGGATGAGCAGTTCTTC,CASSITPSGADEQFF
TRBV9,NA,TRBJ2-1,NA,TGTGCCAGCAGCGTAGGAGGTAGCCGTACCGGTAATGAGCAGTTCTTC,CASSVGGSRTGNEQFF
TRBV6-1,NA,TRBJ1-3,NA,TGTGCCAGCAGTGAAGGGCATACTGGAAACACCATATATTTT,CASSEGHTGNTIYF
TRBV11-2,NA,TRBJ2-1,NA,TGTGCCAGCAGCTCCCTTACCCATCGCAGGGCTGGGCAGTTCTTC,CASSSLTHRRAGQFF
TRBV27,TRBD2,TRBJ2-3,NA,TGTGCCAGCAGGCCACTAGCGGGAGGCACAGATACGCAGTATTTT,CASRPLAGGTDTQYF
TRBV6-5,NA,TRBJ2-2,NA,TGTGCCAGCAGATTAAGTTCCCGGACCGGGGAGCTGTTTTTT,CASRLSSRTGELFF
TRBV19,TRBD1,TRBJ1-2,NA,TGTGCCAGTAGCGCGGGACAGGGGTTGGGTCTTAACTATGGCTACACCTTC,CASSAGQGLGLNYGYTF
TRBV11-2,NA,TRBJ1-3,NA,TGTGCCAGCAGCTCCCGGGGAGCGGACTCTGGAAACACCATATATTTT,CASSSRGADSGNTIYF
TRBV5-1,NA,TRBJ1-1,NA,TGCGCCAGCAGCTTGGAAGTGGTGGGGGCCATTTACACTGAAGCTTTCTTT,CASSLEVVGAIYTEAFF
TRBV2,TRBD2,TRBJ2-5,NA,TGTGCCAGCAGTGTGGGGGGGCAAGAGACCCAGTACTTC,CASSVGGQETQYF
TRBV13,NA,TRBJ1-4,NA,TGTGCCAGCAGCTTAGGTAGCAGGGTGGCTGAAAAACTGTTTTTT,CASSLGSRVAEKLFF
TRBV5-5,NA,TRBJ2-1,NA,TGTGCCAGCGGGGGCCTATACCAGCACTTCTACAATGAGCAGTTCTTC,CASGGLYQHFYNEQFF